The sequence of this T cell receptor beta chain was determined in a study of identifying expanded T cells in peripheral blood. Study-wide results and caveats: Variance in clone template counts between approximately two-week samples significantly increased with total template count across all healthy donors. Technical replicates showed about 1.1 changed clones; approximately 2 weeks approximately 15; four weeks 19.

A remark on this clone: Its specificity is unknown.

During the collection period, no donor immune events like infections were recorded. This table comes from immunoSEQ multiplex PCR, and its TCRdb copy is limited to in-frame clones, with some not included. The data hold approximately 100,000 clones, with 88% observed a single time. This CDR3 is built from 16 residues. The junction had 13 bases not matched to a gene; V was cut back by 5 bases and J by 5 bases. Germline V CDR1 and CDR2: MDHEN, SYDVKM. Source material: blood. This clonotype originated in a person between 18 and 69 years old in good health. The chain is built from TRBV28 and TRBJ2-5, with 8 bases fitting TRBD2. CDR3 bases: TGTGCCAGCAGTCCGCGGGATGGCGGGGGGTGGGAGACCCAGTACTTC. It encodes CASSPRDGGGWETQYF.